There are many counts of the clone carrying this TCR beta chain. Its antigen is currently unknown. This sample is drawn from a study of T cells in Graves' hyperthyroidism and ophthalmopathy. Study-level points and caveats: Researchers report that a 13 V-J model separated ophthalmopathy from stable hyperthyroidism. Blood also held most thyroid clonotypes expanded beyond 0.001.

RNA transcripts gave rise to amplified TCR beta CDR3 regions. During a first-round RT-PCR of the TCR CDR3, the HTBI primer set was used. A single record per CDR3 protein comes from TCRdb applying MiXCR to the multiplex PCR reads. Of about 610,000 distinct CDR3 sequences listed, about 16% are singletons. This CDR3 is 17 amino acids long. Germline V lookup: CDR1 MDHEN, CDR2 SYDVKM. The V end lost 5 bases, the J end lost 3 bases, and 21 bases lay between the germline ends. Ophthalmopathy patients had moderate-to-severe active disease, CAS ≥3, NOSPECS ≥4, and disease duration under 3 months. The PBMCs had their origin in 7.5 to 10 ml of fresh peripheral blood.

The TCR originated in a woman between 40 and 55 years old with Graves' ophthalmopathy. The specimen was blood. The rearrangement links TRBV28 to TRBJ2-3; a weak D match, TRBD2 (7 bases). The CDR3 DNA sequence: TGTGCCAGCAGTCCCTATGGGGCCAGGGGAGGGACAGATACGCAGTATTTT. It yields the protein CASSPYGARGGTDTQYF.